A single sample gave rise to the 4 T cell receptor beta chains below, sequenced in a study of T-cell memory formation after mild COVID-19. A single record per CDR3 protein comes from TCRdb applying MiXCR to the 5' RACE reads. This table has about 390,000 distinct CDR3 sequences, approximately 15% appearing once. Sequencing input: PBMCs or a T cell subset sorted from them (not recorded which). The receptors were sampled from a man aged 18 to 30 who had mild COVID-19 (a few samples of this study predate the infection). Cell type and time point are not known.

The gene calls are TRBV29-1 and TRBJ2-5, with 7 bases identical to TRBD1. Germline-derived CDR1 and CDR2 are SQVTM and ANQGSEA. This CDR3 is 13 amino acids long. The V gene end was trimmed by 7 bases and the J gene end by 5 bases; junction bases not matched to a gene: 10. The CDR3 reads CSAQGSFGETQYF. The CDR3 DNA is TGCAGCGCACAGGGGTCCTTTGGGGAGACCCAGTACTTC.

This clonotype occurred a few times. The V and J genes are TRBV20-1 and TRBJ2-3; 11 bases are a match to TRBD2. The ends lost 3 bases at V and 6 bases at J; junction bases unmatched: 8. CDR1 and CDR2 from the germline V gene are DFQATT and SNEGSKA (reference sequence). This CDR3 is built from 15 residues. The CDR3 reads CSASGLAGGWDTQYF. The CDR3 coding sequence is TGCAGTGCTAGCGGTCTAGCGGGGGGTTGGGATACGCAGTATTTT.

This clonotype turned up a few times. V usage is TRBV7-9 and J usage is TRBJ2-3, with TRBD2 matching over 9 bases. V trimming: 2 bases; J trimming: 2 bases; junction bases outside the gene matches: 2. The germline gives CDR1 SEHNR, CDR2 FQNEAQ (reference sequence). This CDR3 region has 15 residues. CDR3 coding DNA: TGTGCCAGCAGCTTACTAGCGGGACCCACAGATACGCAGTATTTT. Translation: CASSLLAGPTDTQYF.

J is TRBJ2-5 and V is TRBV5-4, with a tentative D call TRBD1 (5 bases). The CDR3 consists of 16 residues. V lost 5 bases and J 2 bases, leaving 19 bases between the germline ends. From germline, CDR1 is SGHNT and CDR2 YYREEE (reference sequence). This CDR3 reads CASRQRDQGNQETQYF. CDR3 nucleotide sequence: TGTGCCAGCAGGCAGCGCGACCAGGGTAATCAAGAGACCCAGTACTTC.